This passage covers 30 T cell receptor beta chains from one sample sequenced in a study of cytomegalovirus exposure and HLA in healthy donors. In the PCR, 60 Vbeta and 13 Jbeta primers were used. Sequencing used immunoSEQ multiplex PCR; TCRdb keeps in-frame clones, though not all of them. The table includes approximately 110,000 clones, around 78% detected once. Source material: PBMCs. These receptors all stem from a man in his forties in good health and CMV-seronegative.

V and J are TRBV27 and TRBJ1-1; TRBD1 agrees at 9 bases. V lost 3 bases, J lost 10 bases, and 3 bases stayed unmatched. The length of the CDR3 is 12 residues. Germline V gene lookup returns CDR1 MNHEY and CDR2 SMNVEV (reference sequence). The CDR3 sequence: CASSFKDRGAFF. CDR3 sequence (DNA): TGTGCCAGCAGTTTCAAGGACAGGGGAGCTTTCTTT.

V is TRBV9 and J is TRBJ2-7; possibly TRBD1 for D (6 bases). V lost 0 bases, J lost 8 bases, and 21 bases lay in between. Germline CDR1 and CDR2: SGDLS and YYNGEE. The CDR3 totals 16 residues. As DNA, the CDR3 is TGTGCCAGCAGCGTAGAGTTGCGGACCGGGACAAAGAAGCAGTACTTC. Its translation is CASSVELRTGTKKQYF.

The chain uses TRBV18 and TRBJ2-3; the D gene is possibly TRBD2 (6 bases). This CDR3 has 15 amino acids. V was pared by 4 bases and J by 0 bases, with 11 bases between. Germline values: CDR1 KGHSH, CDR2 LQKENI. CDR3 loop: CASSLNRGSTDTQYF. CDR3 DNA: TGTGCCAGCTCACTCAACCGGGGGAGCACAGATACGCAGTATTTT. Full variable domain (missing parts from reference TRBV18 and TRBJ2-3): NAGVMQNPRHLVRRRGQEARLRCSPMKGHSHVYWYRQLPEEGLKFMVYLQKENIIDESGMPKERFSAEFPKEGPSILRIQQVVRGDSAAYFCASSLNRGSTDTQYFGPGTRLTVL.

The rearrangement joins TRBV7-8 to TRBJ1-4; TRBD1 agrees at 7 bases. The CDR3 has 16 residues. V was clipped by 3 bases and J by 0 bases; unmatched bases: 4. CDR1 SGHVS and CDR2 FQNEAQ come from the germline V gene. The CDR3 bases are TGTGCCAGCAGCTTGTTCAGGGGGGCAACTAATGAAAAACTGTTTTTT. Its protein is CASSLFRGATNEKLFF.

The rearrangement links TRBV2 to TRBJ2-3; weak D call: TRBD2 (6 bases). The CDR3 runs to 14 residues. The V and J ends lost 6 bases and 3 bases respectively, with 13 bases between them. CDR1 and CDR2 (germline): SNHLY, FYNNEI. CDR3 loop: CASRAGGPTDTQYF. The CDR3 DNA is TGTGCCAGCAGGGCCGGGGGACCGACAGATACGCAGTATTTT.

CDR3 bases: TGCGCCAGCAGCCAAGGTATACAGGGGGATGAAGCTTTCTTT. This sequence encodes CASSQGIQGDEAFF. The V call is TRBV4-1, the J call TRBJ1-1, with 8 bases that match TRBD1. The CDR3 is 14 amino acids. J gave up 7 bases and V 1 base, and 5 bases lay outside the gene matches. The V gene's germline CDR1 is MGHRA and CDR2 YSYEKL.

The chain employs TRBV14 and TRBJ2-5; 9 positions match TRBD1. The CDR3 consists of 17 residues. V trimming: 4 bases; J trimming: 4 bases; junction bases outside the gene matches: 13. The germline V gene has CDR1 SGHDN and CDR2 FVKESK. DNA for the CDR3: TGTGCCAGCAGCCGAGGCGGGACAGGGTTCGGCCGAGAGACCCAGTACTTC. Translated, it gives CASSRGGTGFGRETQYF.

This sequence joins TRBV30 and TRBJ1-1; no firm D call. This CDR3 has 15 amino acids. V shed 1 base and J shed 0 bases, with 12 bases lying between them. Looked up from germline, CDR1 is GTSNPN and CDR2 is SVGIG (reference sequence). The CDR3 protein is CAWSAHLVLNTEAFF. CDR3 coding DNA: TGTGCCTGGAGTGCCCACTTAGTCTTGAACACTGAAGCTTTCTTT.

This rearrangement joins TRBV20-1 to TRBJ1-2; no definite D call. V was shortened by 6 bases and J by 6 bases, with 5 bases between the two germline ends. Germline V gene sequence: CDR1 DFQATT, CDR2 SNEGSKA (reference sequence). The CDR3 length is 9 residues. Here the CDR3 reads CSAADGYTF. The CDR3 DNA is TGCAGTGCCGCAGATGGCTACACCTTC.

The V call is TRBV5-6, the J call TRBJ2-2; D uncertain. Germline loops: CDR1 SGHDT, CDR2 YYEEEE. The CDR3 is made up of 16 amino acids. V lost 0 bases, J lost 0 bases, and 9 bases lay in between. The CDR3 here is CASSLGLQTNTGELFF. The CDR3 nucleotides read TGTGCCAGCAGCTTGGGTCTGCAGACGAACACCGGGGAGCTGTTTTTT.

The genes are TRBV4-2 and TRBJ2-6; D gene ambiguous. V lost 0 bases and J lost 1, with 7 bases in between. The CDR3 length is 16 residues. Germline V gene lookup returns CDR1 LGHNA and CDR2 YNFKEQ. CDR3 amino acids: CASSQDESSGANVLTF. CDR3 DNA sequence: TGTGCCAGCAGCCAAGACGAGAGTTCTGGGGCCAACGTCCTGACTTTC.

This chain uses TRBV9 with TRBJ2-7, with 9 bases identical to TRBD2. The trim removed 3 bases at V and 3 bases at J, leaving 4 bases unmatched. Germline assignment: CDR1 SGDLS and CDR2 YYNGEE. The CDR3 covers 14 residues. CDR3 sequence: CASSGGGVGYEQYF. Here the CDR3 DNA reads TGTGCCAGCAGCGGCGGGGGGGTGGGCTACGAGCAGTACTTC.

The CDR3 DNA is TGTGCCAGCAGTGAACGGACAGCCGAGACAGATACGCAGTATTTT. Translating gives CASSERTAETDTQYF. The V and J genes are TRBV6-4 and TRBJ2-3; a possible D gene is TRBD1 (6 bases). Trimming stripped 3 bases from V and 3 bases from J, with 13 bases between. Germline CDR1 MRHNA, CDR2 SNTAGT. The CDR3 contains 15 residues.

The chain recombines TRBV2 with TRBJ2-3; D possibly corresponds to TRBD1 (5 bases). This CDR3 contains 12 residues. V lost 6 bases and J 6 bases, leaving 10 bases between the germline ends. CDR1 SNHLY and CDR2 FYNNEI come from the germline V gene. The CDR3, as DNA: TGTGCCAGCAGAAGGGGTTCGGATACGCAGTATTTT. This gives the protein CASRRGSDTQYF.

This chain uses TRBV11-2 with TRBJ2-1; no clear D gene. The germline V gene encodes CDR1 SGHAT and CDR2 FQNNGV. Trimming removed 6 bases from V and 6 bases from J, with 18 bases in between. The CDR3 covers 15 residues. In nucleotides, the CDR3 is TGTGCCAGCAGAGATAGACCGCCTTCGGGCAATGAGCAGTTCTTC. This encodes CASRDRPPSGNEQFF.

The chain carries TRBV19 and TRBJ1-5; TRBD1 is a possible D gene (5 bases). The V gene lost 6 bases and the J gene lost 10 bases, with 16 bases spanning the gap. The CDR3 is 13 residues long. Per the germline V gene, CDR1 is LNHDA and CDR2 is SQIVND (reference sequence). CDR3 protein: CASREPGAGPQHF. CDR3 sequence (DNA): TGTGCCAGTAGGGAACCTGGGGCTGGACCCCAGCATTTT.

The rearrangement links TRBV2 to TRBJ2-7; D perhaps matches TRBD1 (6 bases). Germline loops: CDR1 SNHLY, CDR2 FYNNEI. This CDR3 comprises 12 residues. Trimming took off 7 bases at V and 7 bases at J, with 14 bases between the two ends. The CDR3 loop reads CASTVRDTEQYF. The CDR3 DNA reads TGTGCCAGCACCGTAAGGGACACAGAGCAGTACTTC.

This clone was observed a single time. The chain has TRBV7-2 and TRBJ2-5, with 8 bases fitting TRBD2. Germline V lookup: CDR1 SGHTA, CDR2 FQGNSA. With 3 bases clipped from V and 5 bases from J, the junction kept 8 bases outside the gene matches. The CDR3 has 15 residues. The CDR3 loop is CASSLTGGPWETQYF. In DNA form, the CDR3 reads TGTGCCAGCAGCTTGACGGGGGGGCCCTGGGAGACCCAGTACTTC. Drawing the rest from reference TRBV7-2 and TRBJ2-5, the complete variable domain is GAGVSQSPSNKVTEKGKDVELRCDPISGHTALYWYRQSLGQGLEFLIYFQGNSAPDKSGLPSDRFSAERTGGSVSTLTIQRTQQEDSAVYLCASSLTGGPWETQYFGPGTRLLVL.

J is TRBJ2-3 and V is TRBV28, with 9 bases matching TRBD2. V was pared by 5 bases and J by 0 bases, with 9 bases of the junction left unmatched. This CDR3 has 17 residues. CDR1 MDHEN and CDR2 SYDVKM come from the germline V gene. CDR3 DNA sequence: TGTGCCAGCAGTCCCAGACTAGCGGCTACTAGCACAGATACGCAGTATTTT. Amino acid sequence: CASSPRLAATSTDTQYF.

This clone was seen once. Here the CDR3 DNA reads TGTGCCAGCAGCTTAGGGTTAGGGCAGGGTATCCCTGAAGCTTTCTTT. Its translation: CASSLGLGQGIPEAFF. The rearrangement links TRBV7-9 to TRBJ1-1, with a weak D call TRBD1 (5 bases). The CDR3 spans 16 residues. The germline V and J ends were trimmed by 1 base and 6 bases, with 18 bases remaining between them. The germline gives CDR1 SEHNR, CDR2 FQNEAQ (reference sequence).

The chain recombines TRBV5-8 with TRBJ1-5; D remains ambiguous. Deletions cut 4 bases from V and 2 bases from J, with 13 bases between. Per germline, CDR1 SGHTS and CDR2 YDEGEE. The CDR3 runs to 15 residues. DNA for the CDR3: TGTGCCAGCAGCCATAGACGGCGGGGCAATCAGCCCCAGCATTTT. It codes for CASSHRRRGNQPQHF.

This CDR3 is CASSQGLAGQETQYF. In DNA form, the CDR3 reads TGTGCCAGCAGCCAGGGACTAGCGGGGCAAGAGACCCAGTACTTC. This chain uses TRBV7-2 with TRBJ2-5; TRBD2 agrees at 13 bases. Losses at the gene ends were 5 bases for V and 2 bases for J; bases not matched to a gene: 2. The germline V gene has CDR1 SGHTA and CDR2 FQGNSA. CDR3 length: 15 residues. The whole variable domain, remainder taken from reference TRBV7-2 and TRBJ2-5, is GAGVSQSPSNKVTEKGKDVELRCDPISGHTALYWYRQSLGQGLEFLIYFQGNSAPDKSGLPSDRFSAERTGGSVSTLTIQRTQQEDSAVYLCASSQGLAGQETQYFGPGTRLLVL.

This sequence joins TRBV30 and TRBJ2-3, with 9 bases identical to TRBD2. With 7 bases clipped from V and 4 bases from J, the junction kept 9 bases outside the gene matches. The CDR3 covers 14 residues. The germline V gene has CDR1 GTSNPN and CDR2 SVGIG (reference sequence). In DNA, the CDR3 is TGTGCCTTGGGAGCGGGACTAGCCTCAGATACGCAGTATTTT. Encoded protein: CALGAGLASDTQYF.

As regards this clone: Additional DNA sequences in this sample encode the identical CDR3. The chain combines TRBV5-1 with TRBJ2-7, with D unresolved. V lost 4 bases and J lost 3, with 8 bases in between. The CDR3 runs to 12 residues. Germline CDR1 SGHRS, CDR2 YFSETQ. The CDR3 DNA follows: TGCGCCAGCAGCCTAGACGGCTACGAGCAGTACTTC. It encodes CASSLDGYEQYF.

The J gene is TRBJ1-4, the V gene TRBV4-2; D call uncertain. The V end was cut by 4 bases, the J end by 8 bases, with 11 bases between. From germline, CDR1 is LGHNA and CDR2 YNFKEQ. This CDR3 is built from 13 residues. CDR3 in amino acids: CASSPQTGEKLFF. The CDR3, as DNA: TGTGCCAGCAGCCCCCAGACCGGGGAAAAACTGTTTTTT.

The rearrangement links TRBV5-6 to TRBJ2-3; D gene unclear. CDR3 length equals 13 residues. Germline CDR1 SGHDT, CDR2 YYEEEE. V was trimmed by 2 bases and J by 2 bases, leaving 6 bases between them. CDR3 nucleotides: TGTGCCAGCAGCTTCTCCCTCACAGATACGCAGTATTTT. Translating gives CASSFSLTDTQYF.

The V and J genes are TRBV12-5 and TRBJ2-2; 13 bases are shared with TRBD2. Per the germline V gene, CDR1 is LGHNT and CDR2 is FRNRAP. V shed 6 bases, J shed 1 base, and the junction held 5 bases outside the gene matches. The CDR3 has 17 amino acids. The CDR3 is CASGTTSGGKNTGELFF. The CDR3 DNA is TGTGCTAGTGGGACGACTAGCGGGGGGAAGAACACCGGGGAGCTGTTTTTT. The whole variable domain, remainder taken from reference TRBV12-5 and TRBJ2-2, is DARVTQTPRHKVTEMGQEVTMRCQPILGHNTVFWYRQTMMQGLELLAYFRNRAPLDDSGMPKDRFSAEMPDATLATLKIQPSEPRDSAVYFCASGTTSGGKNTGELFFGEGSRLTVL.

The chain recombines TRBV6-1 with TRBJ1-6, with D unresolved. Trimming took off 6 bases at V and 0 bases at J, with 12 bases between the two ends. The CDR3 loop spans 16 amino acids. The germline CDR1 and CDR2 sequences are MNHNS and SASEGT. Here the CDR3 reads CASREHMSSYNSPLHF. In nucleotides, the CDR3 is TGTGCCAGCAGGGAACATATGAGCTCCTATAATTCACCCCTCCACTTT.

This clone appeared once. The chain employs TRBV18 and TRBJ1-1; D gene uncertain. V lost 7 bases to trimming and J lost 0 bases, with 9 bases between them. CDR3 length: 13 residues. Looked up from germline, CDR1 is KGHSH and CDR2 is LQKENI. CDR3 DNA: TGTGCCAGCTTAAGACTCATGAACACTGAAGCTTTCTTT. Translating it yields CASLRLMNTEAFF. Combining the CDR3 with reference TRBV18 and TRBJ1-1 gives the whole variable domain NAGVMQNPRHLVRRRGQEARLRCSPMKGHSHVYWYRQLPEEGLKFMVYLQKENIIDESGMPKERFSAEFPKEGPSILRIQQVVRGDSAAYFCASLRLMNTEAFFGQGTRLTVV.

J is TRBJ1-1 and V is TRBV19, with 7 bases aligning to TRBD1. Germline-derived CDR1 and CDR2 are LNHDA and SQIVND (reference sequence). Trimming at V came to 7 bases and at J to 5 bases, leaving 13 bases not matched to a gene. There are 15 residues in the CDR3. The CDR3 DNA is TGTGCCAGTACACCGATCAGGGGGAAGACGACTGAAGCTTTCTTT. This encodes CASTPIRGKTTEAFF.